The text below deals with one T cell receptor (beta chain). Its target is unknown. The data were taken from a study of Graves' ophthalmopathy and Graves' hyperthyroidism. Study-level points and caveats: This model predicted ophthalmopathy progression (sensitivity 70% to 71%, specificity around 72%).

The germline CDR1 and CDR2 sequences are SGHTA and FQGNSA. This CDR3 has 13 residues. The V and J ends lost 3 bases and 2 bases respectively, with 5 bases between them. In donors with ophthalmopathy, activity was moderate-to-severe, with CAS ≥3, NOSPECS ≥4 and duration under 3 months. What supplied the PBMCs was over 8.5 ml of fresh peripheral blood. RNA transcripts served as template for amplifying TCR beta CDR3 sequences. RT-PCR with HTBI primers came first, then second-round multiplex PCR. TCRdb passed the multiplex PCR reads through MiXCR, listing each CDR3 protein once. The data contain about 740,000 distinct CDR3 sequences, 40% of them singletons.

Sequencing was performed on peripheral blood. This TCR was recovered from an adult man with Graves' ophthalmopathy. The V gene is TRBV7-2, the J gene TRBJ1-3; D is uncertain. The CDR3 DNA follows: TGTGCCAGCAGCTTCCAACCTGGAAACACCATATATTTT. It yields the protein CASSFQPGNTIYF.